This TCR beta chain stems from a study of cytomegalovirus exposure and HLA in healthy donors. Study in general: It was reported in a later analysis that the same platform had been used for the roughly 130 validation repertoires as for the 666 first-cohort repertoires.

Study-wide results and limits: According to the study, about 180 TCR beta chains were cytomegalovirus-associated. According to a subsequent analysis, TCR clusters from the first cohort were inclined to appear together in the roughly 130 validation repertoires.

Sequencing was performed with immunoSEQ multiplex PCR; in TCRdb, only in-frame clones are kept and a portion is missing. This repertoire shows tens of thousands of clones, 88% found once; its top ten account for over 6.5%. Details on this clone: Its antigen is currently unknown.

The sequence was obtained from a woman between 25 and 40 years old in good health and CMV-seronegative. Sequenced material: PBMCs.

In nucleotides, the CDR3 is TGTGCCAGCAGCTTTCGGTCACAGGGTTCCTACAATGAGCAGTTCTTC. Its protein is CASSFRSQGSYNEQFF. The chain carries TRBV5-4 and TRBJ2-1; a weak D match, TRBD1 (6 bases). CDR3 length equals 16 residues. V lost 2 bases to trimming and J lost 1 base, with 13 bases between them. Germline lookup yields CDR1 SGHNT and CDR2 YYREEE (reference sequence).